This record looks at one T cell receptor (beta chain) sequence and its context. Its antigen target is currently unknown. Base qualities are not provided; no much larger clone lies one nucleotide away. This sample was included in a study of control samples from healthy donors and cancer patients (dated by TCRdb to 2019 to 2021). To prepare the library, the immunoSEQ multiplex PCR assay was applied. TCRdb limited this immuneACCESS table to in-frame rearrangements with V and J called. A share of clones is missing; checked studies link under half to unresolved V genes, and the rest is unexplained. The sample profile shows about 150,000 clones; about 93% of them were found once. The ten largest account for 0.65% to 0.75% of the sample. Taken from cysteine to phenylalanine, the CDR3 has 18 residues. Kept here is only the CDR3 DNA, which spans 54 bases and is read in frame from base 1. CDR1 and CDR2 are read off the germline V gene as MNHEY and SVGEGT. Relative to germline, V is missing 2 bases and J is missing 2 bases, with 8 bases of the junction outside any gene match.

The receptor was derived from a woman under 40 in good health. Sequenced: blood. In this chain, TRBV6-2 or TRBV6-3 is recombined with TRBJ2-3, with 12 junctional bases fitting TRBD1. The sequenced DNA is TGTGCCAGCAGTTACCGGGACAGGGGGCGGTTAAACACAGATACGCAGTATTTT. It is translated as CASSYRDRGRLNTDTQYF.